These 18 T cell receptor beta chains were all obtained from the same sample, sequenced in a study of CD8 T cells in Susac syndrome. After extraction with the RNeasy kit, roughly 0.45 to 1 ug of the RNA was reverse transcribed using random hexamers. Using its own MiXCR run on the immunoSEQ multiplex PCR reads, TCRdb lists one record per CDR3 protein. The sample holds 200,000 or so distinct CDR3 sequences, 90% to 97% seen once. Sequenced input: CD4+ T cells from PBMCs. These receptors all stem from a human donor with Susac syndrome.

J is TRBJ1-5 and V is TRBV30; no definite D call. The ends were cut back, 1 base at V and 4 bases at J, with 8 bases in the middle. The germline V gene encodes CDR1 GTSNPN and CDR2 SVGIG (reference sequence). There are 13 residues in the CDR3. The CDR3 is CAWSDGRNQPQHF. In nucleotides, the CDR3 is TGTGCCTGGAGTGATGGTAGAAATCAGCCCCAGCATTTT.

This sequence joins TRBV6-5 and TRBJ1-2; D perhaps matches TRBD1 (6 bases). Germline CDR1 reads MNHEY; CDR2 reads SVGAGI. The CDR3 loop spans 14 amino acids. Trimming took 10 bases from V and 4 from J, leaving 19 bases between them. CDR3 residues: CATWEVSGAYGYTF. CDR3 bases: TGTGCCACGTGGGAGGTCTCAGGGGCCTATGGCTACACCTTC.

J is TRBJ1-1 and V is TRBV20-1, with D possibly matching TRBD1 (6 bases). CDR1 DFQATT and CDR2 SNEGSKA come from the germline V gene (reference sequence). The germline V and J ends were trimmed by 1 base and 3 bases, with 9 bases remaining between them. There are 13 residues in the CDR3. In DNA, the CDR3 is TGCAGTGCTAGAGCAGGGGAGGACACTGAAGCTTTCTTT. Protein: CSARAGEDTEAFF.

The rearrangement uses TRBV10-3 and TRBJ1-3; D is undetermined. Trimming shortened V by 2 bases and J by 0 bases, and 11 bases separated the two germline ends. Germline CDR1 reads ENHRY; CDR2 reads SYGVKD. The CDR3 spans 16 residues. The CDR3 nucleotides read TGTGCCATCAGTGAGGAGGCGGGTGCCTCTGGAAACACCATATATTTT. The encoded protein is CAISEEAGASGNTIYF.

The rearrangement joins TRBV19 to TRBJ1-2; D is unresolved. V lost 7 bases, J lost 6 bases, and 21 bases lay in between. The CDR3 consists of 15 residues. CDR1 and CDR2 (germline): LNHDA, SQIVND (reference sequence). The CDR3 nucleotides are TGTGCCAGTAAAGACCCACAGCTTTCTGGGGATGGCTACACCTTC. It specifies CASKDPQLSGDGYTF.

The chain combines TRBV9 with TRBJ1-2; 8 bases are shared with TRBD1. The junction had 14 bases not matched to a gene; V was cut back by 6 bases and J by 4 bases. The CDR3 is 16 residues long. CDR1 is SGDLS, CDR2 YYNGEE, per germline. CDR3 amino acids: CASTRGGDRRGYGYTF. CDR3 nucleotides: TGTGCCAGCACCAGAGGGGGGGACAGGAGGGGCTATGGCTACACCTTC.

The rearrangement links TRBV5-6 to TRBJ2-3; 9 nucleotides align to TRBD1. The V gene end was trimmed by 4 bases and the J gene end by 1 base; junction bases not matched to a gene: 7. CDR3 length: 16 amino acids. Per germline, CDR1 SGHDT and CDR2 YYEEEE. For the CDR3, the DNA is TGTGCCAGCAGCCAGCAACAGGGGGCCCGCACAGATACGCAGTATTTT. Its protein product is CASSQQQGARTDTQYF.

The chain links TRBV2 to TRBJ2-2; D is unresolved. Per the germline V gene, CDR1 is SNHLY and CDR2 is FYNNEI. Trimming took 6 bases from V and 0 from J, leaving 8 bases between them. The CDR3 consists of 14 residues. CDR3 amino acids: CASRGRTNTGELFF. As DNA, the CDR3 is TGTGCCAGCAGAGGCAGAACGAACACCGGGGAGCTGTTTTTT.

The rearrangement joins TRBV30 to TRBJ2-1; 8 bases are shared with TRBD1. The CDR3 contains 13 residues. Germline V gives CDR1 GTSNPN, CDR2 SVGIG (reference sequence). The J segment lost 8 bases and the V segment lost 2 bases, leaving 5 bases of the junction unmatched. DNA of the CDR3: TGTGCCTGGAGTCCAGACAGGGGCCATGAGCAGTTCTTC. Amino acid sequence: CAWSPDRGHEQFF.

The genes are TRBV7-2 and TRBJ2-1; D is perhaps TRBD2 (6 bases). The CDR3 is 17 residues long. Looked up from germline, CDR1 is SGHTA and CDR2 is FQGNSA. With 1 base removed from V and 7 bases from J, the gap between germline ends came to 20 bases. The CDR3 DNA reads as TGTGCCAGCAGCTTAGGACTAGGCACTGGACGGACGAATGAGCAGTTCTTC. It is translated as CASSLGLGTGRTNEQFF. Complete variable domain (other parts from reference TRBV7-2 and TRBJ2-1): GAGVSQSPSNKVTEKGKDVELRCDPISGHTALYWYRQSLGQGLEFLIYFQGNSAPDKSGLPSDRFSAERTGGSVSTLTIQRTQQEDSAVYLCASSLGLGTGRTNEQFFGPGTRLTVL.

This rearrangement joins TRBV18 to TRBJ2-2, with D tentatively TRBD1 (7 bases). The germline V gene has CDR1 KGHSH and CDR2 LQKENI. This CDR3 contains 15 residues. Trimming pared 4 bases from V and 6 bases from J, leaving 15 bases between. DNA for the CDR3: TGTGCCAGCTCACGCGGGACAGACAACGCCGGGGAGCTGTTTTTT. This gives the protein CASSRGTDNAGELFF.

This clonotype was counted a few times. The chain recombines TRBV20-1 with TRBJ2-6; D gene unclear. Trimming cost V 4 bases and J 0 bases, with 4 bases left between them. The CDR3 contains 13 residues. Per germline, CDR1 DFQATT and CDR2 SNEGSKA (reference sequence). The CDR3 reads CSATPSGANVLTF. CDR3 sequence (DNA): TGCAGTGCTACCCCCTCTGGGGCCAACGTCCTGACTTTC.

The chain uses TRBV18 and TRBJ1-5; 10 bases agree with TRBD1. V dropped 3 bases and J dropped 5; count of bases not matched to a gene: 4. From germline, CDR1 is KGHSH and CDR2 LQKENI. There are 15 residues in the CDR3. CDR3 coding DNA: TGTGCCAGCTCACCCGAAGGGACAGGGGATCAGCCCCAGCATTTT. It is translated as CASSPEGTGDQPQHF.

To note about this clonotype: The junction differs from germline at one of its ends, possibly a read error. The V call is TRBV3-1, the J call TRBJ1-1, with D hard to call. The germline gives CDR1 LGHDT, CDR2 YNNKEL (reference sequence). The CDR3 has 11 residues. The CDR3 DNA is TGTGCCAGCAGCCAAGGTTACTATGCCGTATTT. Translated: CASSQGYYAVF. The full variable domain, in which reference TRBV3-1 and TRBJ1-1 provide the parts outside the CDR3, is DTAVSQTPKYLVTQMGNDKSIKCEQNLGHDTMYWYKQDSKKFLKIMFSYNNKELIINETVPNRFSPKSPDKAHLNLHINSLELGDSAVYFCASSQGYYAVFGQGTRLTVV.

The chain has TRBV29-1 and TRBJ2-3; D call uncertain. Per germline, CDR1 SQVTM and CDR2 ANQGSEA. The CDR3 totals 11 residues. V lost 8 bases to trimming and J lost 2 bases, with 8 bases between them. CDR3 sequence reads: CSFSPTDTQYF. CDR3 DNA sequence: TGCAGCTTCTCCCCCACAGATACGCAGTATTTT.

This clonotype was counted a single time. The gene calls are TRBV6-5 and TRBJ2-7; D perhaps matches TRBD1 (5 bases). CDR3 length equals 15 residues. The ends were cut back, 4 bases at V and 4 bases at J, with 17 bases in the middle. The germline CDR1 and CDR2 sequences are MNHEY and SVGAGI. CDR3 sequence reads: CASSSGGRARYEQYF. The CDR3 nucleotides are TGTGCCAGCAGTTCCGGTGGCAGGGCTCGGTACGAGCAGTACTTC.

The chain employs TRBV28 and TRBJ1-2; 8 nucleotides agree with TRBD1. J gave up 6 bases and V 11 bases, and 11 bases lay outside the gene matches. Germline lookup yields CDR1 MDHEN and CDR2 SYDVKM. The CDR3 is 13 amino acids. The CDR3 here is CAGTDRGGNGYTF. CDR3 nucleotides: TGTGCCGGAACTGACAGGGGAGGAAATGGCTACACCTTC.

The CDR3 region is CASSVGGAGGTYEQYF. CDR3 DNA: TGTGCCAGCAGCGTTGGAGGCGCGGGGGGCACCTACGAGCAGTACTTC. The chain employs TRBV9 and TRBJ2-7; 8 positions match TRBD2. The CDR3 extends over 16 amino acids. With 2 bases clipped from V and 2 bases from J, the junction kept 9 bases outside the gene matches. CDR1 SGDLS and CDR2 YYNGEE come from the germline V gene.